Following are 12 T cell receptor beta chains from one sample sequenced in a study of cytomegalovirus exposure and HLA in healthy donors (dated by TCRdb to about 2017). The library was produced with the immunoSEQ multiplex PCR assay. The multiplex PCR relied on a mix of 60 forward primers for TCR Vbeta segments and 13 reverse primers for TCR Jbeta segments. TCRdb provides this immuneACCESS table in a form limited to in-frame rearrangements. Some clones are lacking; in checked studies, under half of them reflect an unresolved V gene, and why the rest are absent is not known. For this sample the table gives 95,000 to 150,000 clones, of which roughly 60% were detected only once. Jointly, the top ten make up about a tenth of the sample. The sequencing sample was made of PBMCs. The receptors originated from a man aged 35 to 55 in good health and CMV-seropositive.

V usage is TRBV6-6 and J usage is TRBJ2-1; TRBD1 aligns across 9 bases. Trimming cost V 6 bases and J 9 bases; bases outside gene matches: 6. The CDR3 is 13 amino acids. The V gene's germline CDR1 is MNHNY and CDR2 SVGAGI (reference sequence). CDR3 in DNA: TGTGCCAGCAGCCGGGACAGGGACGGTGAGCAGTTCTTC. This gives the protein CASSRDRDGEQFF.

Written as DNA, the CDR3 is TGTGCCAGCAGCCAAGATCGCAGGGGAGATTCGTCCCTCCACTTT. As protein: CASSQDRRGDSSLHF. This rearrangement joins TRBV4-2 to TRBJ1-6, with D tentatively TRBD1 (6 bases). The CDR3 consists of 15 residues. Germline lookup yields CDR1 LGHNA and CDR2 YNFKEQ. V was clipped by 0 bases and J by 14 bases, with 17 bases between them.

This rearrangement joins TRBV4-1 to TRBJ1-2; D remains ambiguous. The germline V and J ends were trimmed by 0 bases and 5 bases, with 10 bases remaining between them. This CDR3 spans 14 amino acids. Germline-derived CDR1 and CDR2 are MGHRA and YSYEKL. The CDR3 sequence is CASSQDNRGYGYTF. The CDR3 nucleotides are TGCGCCAGCAGCCAAGATAATCGCGGGTATGGCTACACCTTC.

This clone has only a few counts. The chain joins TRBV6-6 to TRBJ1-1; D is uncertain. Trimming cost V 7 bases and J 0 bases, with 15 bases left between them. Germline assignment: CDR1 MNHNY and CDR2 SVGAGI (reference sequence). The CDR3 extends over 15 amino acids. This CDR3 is CASKAGWTMNTEAFF. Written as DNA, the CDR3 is TGTGCCAGCAAGGCGGGGTGGACTATGAACACTGAAGCTTTCTTT.

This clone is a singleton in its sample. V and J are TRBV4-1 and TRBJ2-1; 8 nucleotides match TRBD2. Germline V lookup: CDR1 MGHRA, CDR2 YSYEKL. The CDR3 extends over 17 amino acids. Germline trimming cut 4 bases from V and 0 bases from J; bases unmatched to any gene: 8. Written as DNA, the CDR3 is TGCGCCAGCAGCCGCGGACTAGCCGCCAGCTCCTACAATGAGCAGTTCTTC. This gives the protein CASSRGLAASSYNEQFF.

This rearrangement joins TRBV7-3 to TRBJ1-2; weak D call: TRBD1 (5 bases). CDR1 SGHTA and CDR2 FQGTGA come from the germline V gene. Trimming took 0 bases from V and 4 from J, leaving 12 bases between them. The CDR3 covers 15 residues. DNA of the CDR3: TGTGCCAGCAGCTTAACCGGCCAGGGAAGCTATGGCTACACCTTC. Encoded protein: CASSLTGQGSYGYTF.

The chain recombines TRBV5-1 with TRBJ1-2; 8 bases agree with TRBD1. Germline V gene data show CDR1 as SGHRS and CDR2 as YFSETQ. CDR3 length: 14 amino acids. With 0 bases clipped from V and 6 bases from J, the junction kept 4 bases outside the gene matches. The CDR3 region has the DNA TGCGCCAGCAGCTTGGTTGCAGGGGGCCATGGCTACACCTTC. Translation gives CASSLVAGGHGYTF.

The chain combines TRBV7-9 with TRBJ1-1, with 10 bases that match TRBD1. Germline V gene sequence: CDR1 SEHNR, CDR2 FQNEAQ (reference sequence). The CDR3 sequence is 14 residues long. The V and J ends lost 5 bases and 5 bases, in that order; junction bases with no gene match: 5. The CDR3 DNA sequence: TGTGCCAGCAGCCTTGGACAGGGGGTTACTGAAGCTTTCTTT. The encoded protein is CASSLGQGVTEAFF.

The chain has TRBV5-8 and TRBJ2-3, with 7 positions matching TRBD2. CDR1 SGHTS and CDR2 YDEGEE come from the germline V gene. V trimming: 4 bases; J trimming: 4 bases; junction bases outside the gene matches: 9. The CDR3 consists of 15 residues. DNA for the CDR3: TGTGCCAGCAGCACCACTAGCGTATCGGCAGATACGCAGTATTTT. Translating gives CASSTTSVSADTQYF. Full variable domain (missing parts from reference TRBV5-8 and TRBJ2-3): EAGVTQSPTHLIKTRGQQATLRCSPISGHTSVYWYQQALGLGLQFLLWYDEGEERNRGNFPPRFSGRQFPNYSSELNVNALELEDSALYLCASSTTSVSADTQYFGPGTRLTVL.

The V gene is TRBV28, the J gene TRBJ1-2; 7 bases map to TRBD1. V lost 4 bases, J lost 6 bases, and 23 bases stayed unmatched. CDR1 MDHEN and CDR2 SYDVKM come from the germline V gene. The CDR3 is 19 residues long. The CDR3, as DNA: TGTGCCAGCAGTTCTCGAATAAATACGGGACAGCCGATCCTTGATGGCTACACCTTC. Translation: CASSSRINTGQPILDGYTF.

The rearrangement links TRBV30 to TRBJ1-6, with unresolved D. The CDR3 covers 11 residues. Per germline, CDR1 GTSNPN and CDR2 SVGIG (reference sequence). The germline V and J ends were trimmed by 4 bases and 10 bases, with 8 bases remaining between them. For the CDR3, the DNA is TGTGCCTGGACGGGGAAATCACCCCTCCACTTT. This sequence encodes CAWTGKSPLHF.

CDR3 coding DNA: TGTGCCAGCAGGGGACTAGCGGCGGCACACGAGCAGTACTTC. It translates to CASRGLAAAHEQYF. The chain is built from TRBV2 and TRBJ2-7; 11 bases match TRBD2. Germline V gene data show CDR1 as SNHLY and CDR2 as FYNNEI. Unmatched junction bases numbered 6, after V lost 6 bases and J lost 5 bases. The CDR3 has 14 amino acids.